A single T cell receptor (beta chain) is shown here with its context. Its target antigen remains unknown. No per-base quality is available; no much larger clone lies one base away. Using the deep immunoSEQ assay, TCR CDR3 regions were amplified from genomic DNA by multiplex PCR. Extracted genomic DNA from each cell subset was spread evenly across all wells of several immunoSEQ 96-well plates, with each plate serving as a replicate. For sorted subsets, about 0.2 ug genomic DNA, equal to 30,000 to 35,000 T cell genomes, was loaded into each replicate PCR. Purified libraries were quantified with a Qubit 3.0 fluorometer, sized on a Bioanalyzer 2100, and re-quantified with the KAPA Library Quantification kit. Every immunoSEQ 96-well plate was sequenced on a separate single-read 150-cycle Illumina NextSeq 550 flow cell. The paper's processing steps were these. Because only junctional sequences without quality scores were contained in the immunoSEQ output, filtering matching that applied to full-length reads could not be performed. To assign V/J genes and CDR3, sequences were annotated against IMGT germline references using PyIR, a Python wrapper for IgBLAST v1.9. Any read was removed if the V/J assignment was weak (E-value above 1e-6), the CDR3 was missing, or the read contained stop codons, out-of-frame junctions, or ambiguous translated residues. V3J clonotypes were defined by identical inferred V gene, J gene, and CDR3 amino acid sequence. To compute the percentage overlap between repertoires, the number of shared unique clonotypes was divided by the size of the smaller repertoire. Richness of each repertoire was evaluated using RTK rarefaction, the Chao1 estimator, and Recon v2.1 estimates of unobserved clonotypes. For all TCRbeta clonotypes obtained by the gDNA method from a few donors, generation probabilities were computed with OLGA. This immuneACCESS table, as held by TCRdb, lists in-frame sequences with V and J called but not all clones. Of the missing ones, under half trace to an unresolved V gene in checked studies; the others have no known cause. V, J and clone size derive from that table, while D and trimming were established from the DNA sequence. The sample records 1 million to 1.3 million clones, roughly 74% of which are singletons. The leading ten clones occupy roughly 0.55% of the sample.

This sample is part of a study of shared clonotypes between healthy human individuals (dated by TCRdb to the early 2020s). As for the study more broadly: The cohort comprised a couple of women and a few men aged 18 to 49 years. To increase sequencing depth and limit assay-specific biases, different laboratories used diverse techniques to prepare libraries and sequence TCR repertoires. Per donor, three plates each were used for CD4 naive and CD4 memory, two for CD8 naive, and one for CD8 memory. Each donor's leukapheresis produced roughly between about 0.9 and 9.5 billion PBMCs. The study deeply sequenced blood TCR repertoires of several healthy adults to estimate repertoire size and the extent of clonotype sharing between individuals.

Beyond this particular receptor, the publication reports: When a handful of donors were compared, the shared fraction of clonotypes was 5% to 6.5% for naive CD4, approximately 3.3% for naive CD8, 2.3% for memory CD4, and 0.4% for memory CD8. Sampling was limited to blood, and TCR repertoires in tissue likely differ from TCR repertoires in blood. Based on pairwise subsampling, the degree of clonotype sharing among donors was expected to be affected by sequencing depth. Because the study included a small number of donors, the genetic and exposure-history diversity represented was limited. Estimated clonotype richness was generally larger for naive than for memory subsets. Clonotypes shared by all four sorted-subset donors showed higher generation probabilities than non-shared clonotypes. Rarefaction of sorted-subset datasets indicated incomplete sequencing despite the large sequencing depth.

The donors were healthy, HIV-negative adults with no recently reported acute infections or vaccinations. All donors were Caucasian adults living in Nashville, Tennessee, USA. CD4+ T cells were enriched by magnetic negative selection; naive cells were then positively selected on CD45RA, and the negative fraction formed the memory subset. Blood was collected by leukapheresis, and PBMCs were isolated by Ficoll-Histopaque density gradient centrifugation and then cryopreserved in liquid nitrogen vapor phase. Purity and quantity of every magnetically sorted T cell population were checked by analytical flow cytometry. Genomic DNA was isolated from every sorted fraction and measured by UV absorbance on a Nanodrop 2000c. Specimen: memory CD4+ T cells from PBMCs. The cell subset or site label here, explained by the study, means: CD45RA-negative fraction. This clonotype was sampled from a man aged 18 to 29 in good health. Some clones in this sample may be carry-over from other donors' samples.

The nucleotide sequence reads as follows: TGCGCCAGCAGCCAGAGTCTAGCGGGAGGGCAAGAGACCCAGTACTTC. Protein translation: CASSQSLAGGQETQYF. The chain is assembled from TRBV4-1 and TRBJ2-5; TRBD2 aligns with 12 central bases. Its CDR3 holds 16 amino acids, cysteine through phenylalanine. Only CDR3 DNA remains: 48 bases, in frame from the first base. The germline V gene provides CDR1 MGHRA and CDR2 YSYEKL. V trim: 3 bases; J trim: 2 bases; unmatched bases: 4.